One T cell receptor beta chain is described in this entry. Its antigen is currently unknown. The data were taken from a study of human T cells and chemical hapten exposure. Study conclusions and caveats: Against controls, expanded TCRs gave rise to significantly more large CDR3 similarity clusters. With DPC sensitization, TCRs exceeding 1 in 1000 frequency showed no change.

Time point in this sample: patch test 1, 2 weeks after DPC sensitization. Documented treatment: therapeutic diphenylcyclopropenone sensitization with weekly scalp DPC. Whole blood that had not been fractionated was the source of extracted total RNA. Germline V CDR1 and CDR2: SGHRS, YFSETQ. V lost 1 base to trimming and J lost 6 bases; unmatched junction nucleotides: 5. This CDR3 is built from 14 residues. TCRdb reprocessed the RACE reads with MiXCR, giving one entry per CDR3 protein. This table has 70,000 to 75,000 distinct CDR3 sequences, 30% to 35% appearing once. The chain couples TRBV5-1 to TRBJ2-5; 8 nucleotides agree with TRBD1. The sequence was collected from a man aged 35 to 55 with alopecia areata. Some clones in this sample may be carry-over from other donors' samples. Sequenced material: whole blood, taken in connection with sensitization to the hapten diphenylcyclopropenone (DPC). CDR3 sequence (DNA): TGCGCCAGCAGCTTGCGGACAGGGATACAGACCCAGTACTTC. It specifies CASSLRTGIQTQYF.